This T cell receptor beta chain was sequenced in a study of blood T cell repertoires in COVID-19. About the study: Samples came from the United States, Italy and Spain, spanning acute and convalescent COVID-19. Nucleic acid was either cDNA or gDNA, and it came from T cells, B-cell-depleted T cells, or PBMCs.

Authors' data handling: Amplification of reference gene primers provided the estimated nucleated cell counts. This table comes from immunoSEQ multiplex PCR, and its TCRdb copy is limited to in-frame clones, with some not included. The V and J calls and the clone size are those of that table, but D and trimming were determined from the DNA. The sample records about 180,000 clones, 88% being singletons. This CDR3 has 14 amino acids. Trimming at V came to 1 base and at J to 12 bases, leaving 4 bases not matched to a gene. Germline V gives CDR1 SGHNT, CDR2 YYREEE (reference sequence). Those enrolled, adults aged about 18 to 89 years, came from around 24 US areas.

V is TRBV5-4 and J is TRBJ2-1; 13 bases are a match to TRBD2. Sequenced input: PBMCs or T cells enriched from blood (not recorded which). This clonotype was obtained from a woman under 30 who had recovered from COVID-19. The CDR3 loop reads CASSLTSGGAWQFF. Written as DNA, the CDR3 is TGTGCCAGCAGCTTGACTAGCGGGGGGGCCTGGCAGTTCTTC.